The next 18 T cell receptor beta chains were all read from a single sample in a study of blood T cell repertoires in COVID-19. Some clones are missing from TCRdb's copy, which holds only in-frame ones; the method was immunoSEQ multiplex PCR. The data hold nearly 350,000 clones, with around four fifths observed a single time. Sequencing was done on a sample of peripheral blood. These receptor sequences come from a man aged 30 to 39 with active or convalescent COVID-19.

There are a few counts of this clone. V gene TRBV6-5 combines with J gene TRBJ1-2, with D possibly TRBD1 on 6 matching bases. Trimming removed 8 bases at V and 3 bases at J, with 16 bases between. The CDR3 is 14 residues long. Germline CDR1 is MNHEY and CDR2 is SVGAGI. CDR3 DNA sequence: TGTGCCAGCGCCCGGGACACCACATACTATGGCTACACCTTC. It is translated as CASARDTTYYGYTF.

The gene calls are TRBV15 and TRBJ1-3; TRBD1 matches 7 bases. CDR1 LNHNV and CDR2 YYDKDF come from the germline V gene (reference sequence). The CDR3 is 15 amino acids. V shed 5 bases and J 3 bases; nucleotides not matched to a gene: 7. The CDR3 coding sequence is TGTGCCACCAGCGGTGACAGGGAGAGTGGAAACACCATATATTTT. Protein sequence: CATSGDRESGNTIYF.

The rearrangement uses TRBV18 and TRBJ2-2, with D perhaps matching TRBD1 (5 bases). The V and J ends lost 5 bases and 5 bases respectively, with 15 bases between them. CDR1 is KGHSH, CDR2 LQKENI, per germline. This CDR3 spans 15 amino acids. The CDR3 reads CASSMGQGVTGELFF. Written as DNA, the CDR3 is TGTGCCAGCTCAATGGGCCAGGGTGTGACCGGGGAGCTGTTTTTT.

Points on this clone: This sample also contains other DNA sequences that code for the same CDR3. The chain employs TRBV25-1 and TRBJ2-3; D might be TRBD1 (6 bases). Germline loops: CDR1 MGHDK, CDR2 SYGVNS. This CDR3 has 13 residues. The germline V and J ends were trimmed by 5 bases and 3 bases, with 9 bases remaining between them. The CDR3 loop reads CASSRQGTDTQYF. CDR3 coding DNA: TGTGCCAGCAGTAGGCAGGGGACAGATACGCAGTATTTT.

The chain joins TRBV4-1 to TRBJ2-3, with D unclear. V shed 0 bases and J shed 4 bases, with 14 bases lying between them. The CDR3 runs 16 residues. From germline, CDR1 is MGHRA and CDR2 YSYEKL. The CDR3: CASSQDREVFADTQYF. The CDR3 region has the DNA TGCGCCAGCAGCCAAGATCGAGAGGTTTTTGCAGATACGCAGTATTTT.

The chain links TRBV4-1 to TRBJ1-2; D is ambiguous. CDR1 and CDR2 (germline): MGHRA, YSYEKL. Deletions cut 0 bases from V and 3 bases from J, with 14 bases between. There are 16 residues in the CDR3. CDR3 bases: TGCGCCAGCAGCCAAGAGTACGAGGCGTACTACTATGGCTACACCTTC. Translation gives CASSQEYEAYYYGYTF.

V gene TRBV27 combines with J gene TRBJ2-7, with D possibly matching TRBD2 (7 bases). V lost 1 base, J lost 2 bases, and 18 bases lay in between. CDR1 MNHEY and CDR2 SMNVEV come from the germline V gene (reference sequence). The CDR3 runs to 17 residues. In DNA form, the CDR3 reads TGTGCCAGCAGTTTATTGGGGGGGCTAGCGGAGGCCTACGAGCAGTACTTC. Translating it yields CASSLLGGLAEAYEQYF.

This chain connects TRBV10-3 to TRBJ2-1, with 11 nucleotides matching TRBD2. This CDR3 is 16 amino acids long. V shed 6 bases and J 4 bases; nucleotides not matched to a gene: 8. CDR1 is ENHRY, CDR2 SYGVKD, per germline. The CDR3 coding sequence is TGTGCCATCAGCAGTACGACTAGCGGGGATTACAATGAGCAGTTCTTC. Translated, it gives CAISSTTSGDYNEQFF.

The rearrangement uses TRBV7-2 and TRBJ2-7; 14 nucleotides align to TRBD2. In germline, CDR1 is SGHTA, CDR2 FQGNSA. The CDR3 consists of 16 residues. Losses at the gene ends were 2 bases for V and 6 bases for J; bases not matched to a gene: 6. CDR3 sequence reads: CASSLSGTSGGGEQYF. The CDR3 nucleotides are TGTGCCAGCAGCTTATCCGGGACTAGCGGGGGTGGCGAGCAGTACTTC.

This clone was counted once. The V gene is TRBV25-1, the J gene TRBJ2-1; TRBD2 matches at 8 bases. Trimming cost V 8 bases and J 5 bases; bases outside gene matches: 8. Germline V gene data show CDR1 as MGHDK and CDR2 as SYGVNS. The CDR3 is made up of 14 amino acids. CDR3: CASAVAGNHNEQFF. The CDR3 coding sequence is TGTGCCAGCGCCGTAGCGGGGAACCACAATGAGCAGTTCTTC.

The chain uses TRBV14 and TRBJ1-3; D uncertain. Per the germline V gene, CDR1 is SGHDN and CDR2 is FVKESK. The CDR3 has 15 amino acids. V was pared by 3 bases and J by 3 bases, with 12 bases between. CDR3 sequence reads: CASSQSRGVGNTIYF. The DNA for the CDR3 is TGTGCCAGCAGCCAGAGTCGGGGTGTTGGAAACACCATATATTTT.

The V call is TRBV24-1, the J call TRBJ2-5; D is possibly TRBD2 (6 bases). The length of the CDR3 is 13 residues. Trimming pared 4 bases from V and 9 bases from J, leaving 14 bases between. Germline assignment: CDR1 KGHDR and CDR2 SFDVKD. CDR3 amino acids: CATSDPGLSAQYF. The CDR3 nucleotides are TGTGCCACCAGTGACCCGGGACTTTCAGCCCAGTACTTC.

V and J are TRBV12-3 or TRBV12-4 and TRBJ1-5; D remains unclear. This CDR3 is 12 amino acids long. Trimming shortened V by 5 bases and J by 5 bases, and 7 bases separated the two germline ends. CDR3 residues: CASSRGDQPQHF. CDR3 nucleotide sequence: TGTGCCAGCAGTCGAGGAGATCAGCCCCAGCATTTT.

The gene calls are TRBV4-3 and TRBJ2-3, with 9 positions matching TRBD1. Germline CDR1 is LGHNA and CDR2 is YSLEER. CDR3 length equals 17 residues. The V segment lost 1 base and the J segment 4 bases; nucleotides outside the gene matches: 9. The CDR3 coding sequence is TGCGCCAGCAGCCAAGTCCGGCAGGGACAGGGTGCAGATACGCAGTATTTT. This translates into CASSQVRQGQGADTQYF.

This clone was recorded a few times. The CDR3 nucleotides read TGTGCCATCAGACCCGACGCCGGGGGGCGTGAAAAACTGTTTTTT. Amino acid sequence: CAIRPDAGGREKLFF. V usage is TRBV10-3 and J usage is TRBJ1-4, with D possibly matching TRBD1 (6 bases). Per the germline V gene, CDR1 is ENHRY and CDR2 is SYGVKD. The CDR3 extends over 15 amino acids. Between the trimmed V and J ends, which lost 6 bases and 7 bases, there was a span of 18 bases.

This chain links TRBV6-5 with TRBJ2-2, with 7 bases aligning to TRBD1. V lost 6 bases, J lost 6 bases, and 4 bases stayed unmatched. CDR1 and CDR2 (germline): MNHEY, SVGAGI. CDR3 length equals 13 residues. This chain's CDR3 is CASSPGGPGELFF. The CDR3 bases are TGTGCCAGCAGCCCAGGGGGTCCCGGGGAGCTGTTTTTT.

This clone came up a few times. Its ends do not fully match the called genes, so a read error is possible. The V call is TRBV7-3, the J call TRBJ2-1; 7 nucleotides align to TRBD2. The CDR3 covers 17 residues. The germline CDR1 and CDR2 sequences are SGHTA and FQGTGA. CDR3: CASSPKLRLANYDEQFF. The CDR3 DNA follows: TGTGCCAGCAGCCCCAAATTGCGACTAGCAAACTACGATGAGCAGTTCTTC.

This clone has just one count. This chain uses TRBV11-1 with TRBJ2-2, with a weak D call TRBD1 (6 bases). V lost 1 base and J 6 bases, leaving 15 bases between the germline ends. From germline, CDR1 is SGHAT and CDR2 FQDESV (reference sequence). The CDR3 length is 16 residues. CDR3 nucleotides: TGTGCCAGCAGCTTAGTAGGCGGCAGGGGATCCGGGGAGCTGTTTTTT. As protein: CASSLVGGRGSGELFF.